A single T cell receptor (beta chain) is shown here with its context. Its antigen remains undetermined. No per-base quality is available; no much larger clone lies one base away. Libraries were built with the immunoSEQ multiplex PCR assay. For the multiplex PCR, a mixture combining 60 forward primers for TCR Vbeta segments and 13 reverse primers for TCR Jbeta segments was used. The CDR3 region of rearranged TCR beta genes was amplified from genomic DNA by a multiplex PCR assay. Amplified TCR beta libraries were sequenced as 87-base-pair reads on the Illumina HiSeq System. The study's processing was this. A later analysis counted about 80 million unique TCR beta chains across the approximately 700 repertoires, and around 9.9 million of these chains were shared by at least two donors. Raw reads were error-corrected and collapsed into unique sequences with a nearest-neighbor algorithm that merged closely related sequences to remove PCR and sequencing errors. V, D and J gene segments were assigned by aligning CDR3 sequences to IMGT reference sequences. For a sequence to be retained, at least a six-nucleotide match to both a V gene segment and a J gene segment was required. Rearrangements were classified as productive when the CDR3 lacked stop codons and remained in frame with V and J, and all other rearrangements were classified as non-productive. CDR3 was defined by IMGT convention, running from the second conserved V-encoded cysteine to the conserved J-encoded phenylalanine. The earlier analysis of some 550 of the donors excluded any sequence lacking an unambiguous match to a single V gene segment. In an earlier analysis of approximately 590 of the donors, a V segment was called functional when productive rearrangements were above 56.7%, and segregating when the standard deviation between donors exceeded 5%. A statistical classification framework was developed to diagnose cytomegalovirus status using the catalog of TCR beta chain sequences. A later analysis assigned V and J genes by comparing TCR nucleotide sequences with IMGT/GENE-DB human TR gene sequences. The TCRdist pipeline was used in a later analysis to assign CDR3 sequences and most-parsimonious VDJ recombination scenarios. In a later analysis, each TCR beta chain was defined by its CDR3 amino acid sequence together with its V-gene family, and reads without a unique V-gene family were excluded. In a later analysis, fewer than 650 highly shared, low-generation-probability nucleotide sequences were removed to address suspected cross-contamination and a sequencing artifact. For each public chain, a later analysis derived a clonal expansion index from normalized ranks of inferred template counts within each repertoire. In a later analysis, generation probabilities were computed with a VDJ recombination model fitted to out-of-frame rearrangements, and the resulting probabilities were checked against IGoR. Hypergeometric tests were used in a later analysis to score TCR-TCR, TCR-HLA and TCR-CMV co-occurrence, with a repertoire-size bias correction applied to the TCR pairs. In a later analysis, false discovery rates were estimated by permuting HLA or CMV assignments 20 times. In a later analysis, co-occurring TCRs were grouped using DBSCAN, with TCRdist sequence similarity added in when clustering inside HLA-allele-positive subsets. Repertoires with fewer than 30,000 or more than 120,000 public chains, plus five repertoires with anomalous nucleotide sharing, were excluded from co-occurrence clustering. TCRdb mirrors the immuneACCESS table, restricted to in-frame sequences. Some clones are absent from its copies; in checked studies, under half trace to an unresolved V gene, and the reason for the others is unknown. V and J calls and clone size are given by that table; D and trimming were obtained from the DNA. Within this sample are 77,000 or so clones, with 65% to 90% of them counted one time only. The ten largest make up over 15% of the sample.

This entry belongs to a study of cytomegalovirus exposure and HLA in healthy donors (dated by TCRdb to the late 2010s). For the study in its entirety: In an earlier analysis of fewer than 750 of the donors, under 300 Gb of sequence data and 95 million to 130 million unique TCR beta sequences from about 190 million T cells were reported. Rather than using new phenotypic data, the later analysis identified candidate immune exposures from TCR beta sequences and from how often those sequences occurred across donors. A later genetic analysis took genome-wide SNP genotypes for about 55% of the roughly 700 donors and used that subset as a discovery cohort. The number of typed donors differed by locus: roughly 629-640 for A, B, C, DRB1 and DQB1; some 500 for DQA1; 606 for DPA1; and roughly 450 for DPB1. Around 320 gigabases of sequencing data and tens of millions of unique TCR sequences were included in an early release covering roughly 600 HLA-typed donors. Besides the first cohort of roughly 640 subjects, a separate validation cohort made up of 120 or so different subjects was used. Of the 350 to 450 genotyped donors, approximately 80% were placed in the genetic ancestry cluster associated with self-reported Caucasian donors. All discovery cohort repertoires had been generated on a single sequencing platform. The study was designed to test whether signatures of past pathogen exposure could be identified by cataloging public T cell receptors. An earlier analysis of 587 of the donors used high-throughput TCR beta sequencing to judge whether each TCR beta V gene segment behaved as functional or pseudogenic. Among roughly 400 genotyped donors of the cohort, an average of around 240,000 unique TCR beta nucleotide sequences was sequenced per donor, of which about 18% were non-productive. Class I and class II HLA loci were covered by the typing at four-digit resolution. The study combined high-throughput TCR immunosequencing, statistical association of individual TCRs with disease status, and machine learning to predict cytomegalovirus infection status. Four or five DR-DQ haplotypes were handled as single units for association and clustering, since linkage in the cohort was strong. The T cell repertoires of 666 subjects were profiled by immunosequencing and related to cytomegalovirus serostatus. Donor age, sex, ethnicity and CMV serostatus were compiled alongside the repertoire data. A later analysis re-analyzed previously published TCR beta repertoires from roughly 690 donors and added high-resolution HLA genotyping to study TCR occurrence patterns. Results and caveats for the whole study, not just this receptor: When HLA alleles, especially DR and DQ, strongly co-occurred, TCR associations were difficult to assign to individual alleles. According to the authors, the approach could potentially be generalized to other disease states and immunological phenotypes. In an earlier analysis of around 600 of the donors, most TCR beta V segments were observed in productive rearrangements about 87% or about 30% of the time, broadly matching IMGT annotations. Correlated functional status among segregating V segments might be attributable to linkage disequilibrium, but an unknown experimental factor could not be ruled out. The classifier was reported to diagnose cytomegalovirus status with high specificity and sensitivity in both the original cohort and the validation cohort. In a later analysis, most CMV-associated TCR beta chains were found to appear HLA-restricted, with HLA associations seemingly driven largely by CMV exposure. For the cohort, immune exposure information was limited to CMV serostatus. A further reported finding was that TCR beta sequences accurately predicted the HLA-A and HLA-B alleles for most subjects in the first cohort. According to a later analysis, TCR association rates differed among HLA loci, with DRB1 alleles showing the most associated TCRs and HLA-C alleles showing the fewest. Most TCR sequences were observed very rarely across donors, whereas some public TCRs were present in many individuals. Three of the identified cytomegalovirus-associated TCR beta chains were confirmed in vitro to be specific for cytomegalovirus antigens. Roughly uniform sequencing depth across donors was assumed in presence/absence analyses, although this assumption may not hold. This cohort had only TCR beta chains sequenced, and the lack of alpha or paired-chain data limited which features could be detected. A later analysis reported that several top co-occurrence clusters appeared linked to parvovirus B19, influenza, CMV and Epstein-Barr virus. Specific HLA alleles were associated with 15,000 to 20,000 TCR beta sequences at a false discovery rate of 0.05 in a later analysis. Compared with the 666-donor mean, donors in an Asian-associated ancestry cluster had fewer N-insertions in productive TCRs, according to a later genetic analysis. An association between a missense DCLRE1C variant and V-gene and J-gene trimming of TCR beta chains was found in a later genetic analysis and replicated in an independent cohort. Some IMGT-functional V segments, including TRBV6-2 and TRBV6-3, could not be distinguished by the 87-base-pair reads and were therefore excluded. Because counts were too low, roughly 18 rarely observed V segments, including chromosome 9 orphons, were left out of the earlier analysis of a few hundred of the donors. In a later analysis, HLA-associated TCR beta chains showed more clonal expansion and lower generation probabilities than non-associated chains that were equally common. Because HLA typing was missing for some donors at each locus, association tests included only the typed subset. The study gave a list of under 200 TCR beta chains associated with cytomegalovirus. A cluster of highly shared sequence variants was judged likely to represent a technical artifact of the sequencing pipeline.

There are 15 amino acids in the CDR3, from cysteine to phenylalanine inclusive. Only CDR3 DNA is held: 45 bases, read in frame from base 1. Trimmed from V: 6 bases; trimmed from J: 4 bases; junction bases lacking a gene match: 6. From a lookup of the germline V gene (reference sequence), CDR1 and CDR2 are LNHDA and SQIVND. In total, 500 to 700 healthy bone marrow donors made up the cohort. At the time of sampling, all cohort members were nominally healthy, though unrecorded immune exposures were likely present. The donor tested CMV seropositive and was one of the 289 seropositive cohort members. A peripheral blood sample was provided by each donor, and peripheral blood mononuclear cells were used for TCR beta sequencing. The Qiagen DNeasy Blood Extraction Kit was used to extract genomic DNA from the blood cell samples.

The rearranged segments are TRBV19 and TRBJ1-1, with TRBD1 identical over 12 junction bases. The TCR originated in a man in his 70s in good health and CMV-seropositive. Sample: PBMCs. In nucleotides, the sequence is TGTGCCAGTAGACCGGGACAGGGGGCCGTCACTGAAGCTTTCTTT. Translated, it reads CASRPGQGAVTEAFF.